This entry is about one T cell receptor (beta chain). The antigen is not known. J lost 1 base, V lost 6 bases, and 7 bases had no gene match. Per germline, CDR1 DFQATT and CDR2 SNEGSKA (reference sequence). This CDR3 is built from 15 residues. This sample is drawn from a study of T-cell memory formation after mild COVID-19. Findings and limits, study-wide: Researchers found some responding clones in pre-infection memory, a sign that cross-reactive memory joined.

TCRdb used MiXCR to reprocess the 5' RACE reads, holding one entry per CDR3 protein. The table includes some 300,000 distinct CDR3 sequences, approximately 20% detected once. Sequencing was done on a sample of PBMCs or a T cell subset sorted from them (not recorded which). V and J are TRBV20-1 and TRBJ2-7; 12 bases map to TRBD2. The clonotype originates from a man younger than 35 who had mild COVID-19 (a few samples of this study predate the infection). Cell type and time point are not known. The CDR3 nucleotides are TGCAGTGCCAGCCTCGGGACTAGCGGGTCCTACGAGCAGTACTTC. Translation: CSASLGTSGSYEQYF.